This T cell receptor beta chain is from a study of T-cell reconstitution after alpha-beta-depleted transplantation in children. TCRbeta library preparation incorporated unique molecular identifiers. TCRdb passed the PCR reads through MiXCR, listing each CDR3 protein once. The sample consists of around 250,000 distinct CDR3 sequences, about a tenth of them appearing once. There are 15 residues in the CDR3. CDR1 and CDR2 (germline): SGDLS, YYNGEE. Trimming removed 0 bases at V and 2 bases at J, with 10 bases between. The origin of this receptor is a human donor who donated a stem cell graft to a child with SCID. The chain is built from TRBV9 and TRBJ2-3, with D possibly called TRBD1 or TRBD2 (5 bases each). Sequences were derived from PBMCs from the stem cell graft donor, sampled from the stem cell graft. CDR3 in amino acids: CASSVGGDNTDTQYF. CDR3 coding DNA: TGTGCCAGCAGCGTAGGAGGGGATAACACAGATACGCAGTATTTT.